The next 10 T cell receptor beta chains were all read from a single sample in a study of blood T cell repertoires in COVID-19. Produced via immunoSEQ multiplex PCR; TCRdb's table is partial and in-frame only. The sample records approximately 500,000 clones, more than 75% being singletons. The material sequenced was PBMCs or T cells enriched from blood (not recorded which). The source is a woman in her 40s who had recovered from COVID-19.

This clone was counted a single time. The chain has TRBV3-1 (or the pseudogene TRBV3-2) and TRBJ2-1; possible D gene TRBD2, 5 bases. In germline, CDR1 is LGHDT, CDR2 YNNKEL (reference sequence). V was cut by 3 bases and J by 9 bases, with 15 bases left in between. This CDR3 spans 14 amino acids. The CDR3: CASSQPRGIGEQFF. CDR3 in DNA: TGTGCCAGCAGCCAGCCTCGGGGAATCGGTGAGCAGTTCTTC.

J is TRBJ1-4 and V is TRBV6-5, with D possibly being TRBD1 (6 bases). Germline CDR1 is MNHEY and CDR2 is SVGAGI. Trimming left V 6 bases short and J 3 bases short, with 14 bases between. The CDR3 sequence is 15 residues long. The CDR3 DNA reads TGTGCCAGCAGCTACACAGGGAGCGCTAATGAAAAACTGTTTTTT. Its protein product is CASSYTGSANEKLFF.

The chain uses TRBV5-4 and TRBJ2-7, with 8 bases that match TRBD2. Trimming cost V 2 bases and J 0 bases; bases outside gene matches: 7. This CDR3 has 16 residues. CDR1 SGHNT and CDR2 YYREEE come from the germline V gene (reference sequence). This CDR3 is CASSFLTSGNSYEQYF. The CDR3 bases are TGTGCCAGCAGCTTCCTAACTAGCGGCAACTCCTACGAGCAGTACTTC.

V gene TRBV9 combines with J gene TRBJ2-7; tentatively, D is TRBD2 (5 bases). Germline assignment: CDR1 SGDLS and CDR2 YYNGEE. The CDR3 length is 14 residues. Trimming took off 0 bases at V and 3 bases at J, with 10 bases between the two ends. The CDR3: CASSVDLASYEQYF. CDR3 in DNA: TGTGCCAGCAGCGTAGACCTAGCCAGCTACGAGCAGTACTTC.

CDR3 sequence (DNA): TGTGCCAGCAGGACACTGACTAGCGGGGATCAAGAGACCCAGTACTTC. Its protein is CASRTLTSGDQETQYF. This chain joins TRBV27 and TRBJ2-5; TRBD2 agrees at 11 bases. The CDR3 is 16 residues long. V trimming: 6 bases; J trimming: 2 bases; junction bases outside the gene matches: 8. Germline lookup yields CDR1 MNHEY and CDR2 SMNVEV (reference sequence).

V and J are TRBV11-2 and TRBJ2-2; 7 nucleotides match TRBD1. V lost 2 bases to trimming and J lost 7 bases; unmatched junction nucleotides: 10. The CDR3 has 16 amino acids. Germline CDR1 SGHAT, CDR2 FQNNGV. The CDR3 sequence: CASSLIRGRWVGELFF. DNA of the CDR3: TGTGCCAGCAGCTTAATTAGGGGGCGATGGGTCGGGGAGCTGTTTTTT.

This chain links TRBV4-3 with TRBJ1-2; TRBD1 agrees at 8 bases. V lost 4 bases and J lost 5; bases outside the gene matches: 12. The CDR3 has 16 residues. The germline V gene encodes CDR1 LGHNA and CDR2 YSLEER. For the CDR3, the DNA is TGCGCCAGCAGCCTATCCGGGACAGGCAAAGTTTATGGCTACACCTTC. This sequence encodes CASSLSGTGKVYGYTF.

The CDR3: CASLAGGNTGELFF. Written as DNA, the CDR3 is TGTGCCAGTCTGGCTGGCGGCAACACCGGGGAGCTGTTTTTT. This chain connects TRBV24-1 to TRBJ2-2; D uncertain. The V end was cut by 11 bases, the J end by 2 bases, with 14 bases between. Germline V gene lookup returns CDR1 KGHDR and CDR2 SFDVKD. The CDR3 runs 14 residues.

The chain is built from TRBV7-9 and TRBJ1-6; unclear D gene. Germline loops: CDR1 SEHNR, CDR2 FQNEAQ (reference sequence). V was trimmed by 2 bases and J by 7 bases, leaving 9 bases between them. There are 14 residues in the CDR3. CDR3 amino acids: CASSLRVPNSPLHF. The CDR3 DNA reads as TGTGCCAGCAGCTTACGGGTGCCCAATTCACCCCTCCACTTT.

The chain joins TRBV19 to TRBJ2-2; TRBD2 aligns across 8 bases. V was pared by 6 bases and J by 1 base, with 4 bases of the junction left unmatched. Germline CDR1 is LNHDA and CDR2 is SQIVND (reference sequence). The CDR3 loop spans 15 amino acids. The CDR3 here is CASSKGTRNTGELFF. CDR3 sequence (DNA): TGTGCCAGTAGCAAAGGGACTAGGAACACCGGGGAGCTGTTTTTT.